This TCR beta chain was sequenced during a study of blood T cell repertoires in COVID-19. Clones were read by immunoSEQ multiplex PCR, and TCRdb kept only the in-frame ones, dropping some. The table shows about 200,000 clones, with about 86% occurring only once. The CDR3 runs 14 residues. Germline CDR1 is MDHEN and CDR2 is SYDVKM. The trim removed 6 bases at V and 2 bases at J, leaving 5 bases unmatched. The sample taken for sequencing was peripheral blood. The receptor was isolated from a woman aged 65 to 85 with acute or convalescent COVID-19. The rearrangement links TRBV28 to TRBJ2-3, with 7 bases lining up with TRBD1. In DNA, the CDR3 is TGTGCCAGCAGCATGACAGGGATCACAGATACGCAGTATTTT. This codes for CASSMTGITDTQYF.